The T cell receptor (beta chain) described here comes from a study of cytomegalovirus exposure and HLA in healthy donors. Findings and caveats of the study: For most subjects, TCR beta sequences were reported to predict HLA-A and HLA-B alleles with accuracy.

As for this clone: Its antigen is unknown.

V was pared by 4 bases and J by 2 bases, with 5 bases of the junction left unmatched. The germline V gene encodes CDR1 SGHDT and CDR2 YYEEEE. This CDR3 is 15 amino acids long. With 60 Vbeta and 13 Jbeta primers, the PCR was carried out. TCRdb's table, derived via immunoSEQ multiplex PCR, lists solely in-frame clones and lacks some. The profile shows under 200,000 clones, roughly two thirds of them singletons. Sequencing was performed on PBMCs. V gene TRBV5-6 combines with J gene TRBJ1-2; TRBD1 matches 10 bases. The TCR sequence derives from a woman aged 40 to 49 in good health and CMV-seropositive. This CDR3 reads CASSRDRGPNYGYTF. CDR3 nucleotide sequence: TGTGCCAGCAGCCGCGACAGGGGGCCAAACTATGGCTACACCTTC.